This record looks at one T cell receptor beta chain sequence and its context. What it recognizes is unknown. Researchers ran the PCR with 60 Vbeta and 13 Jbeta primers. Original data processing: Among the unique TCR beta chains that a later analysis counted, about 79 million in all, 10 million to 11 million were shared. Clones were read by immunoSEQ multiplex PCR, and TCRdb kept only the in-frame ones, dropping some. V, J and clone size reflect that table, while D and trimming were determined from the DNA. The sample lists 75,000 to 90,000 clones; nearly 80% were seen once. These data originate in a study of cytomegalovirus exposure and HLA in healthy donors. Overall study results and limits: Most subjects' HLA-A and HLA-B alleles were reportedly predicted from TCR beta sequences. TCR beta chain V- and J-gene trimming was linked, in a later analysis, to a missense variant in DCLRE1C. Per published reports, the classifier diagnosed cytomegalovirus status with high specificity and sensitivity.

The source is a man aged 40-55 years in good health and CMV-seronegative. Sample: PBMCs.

CDR3 in amino acids: CATRRTGSNEQFF. The CDR3 DNA sequence: TGTGCCACCAGAAGGACAGGAAGCAATGAGCAGTTCTTC. The rearrangement links TRBV15 to TRBJ2-1; 7 bases fit TRBD1. V trimming: 6 bases; J trimming: 6 bases; junction bases outside the gene matches: 5. In germline, CDR1 is LNHNV, CDR2 YYDKDF (reference sequence). This CDR3 is built from 13 residues.